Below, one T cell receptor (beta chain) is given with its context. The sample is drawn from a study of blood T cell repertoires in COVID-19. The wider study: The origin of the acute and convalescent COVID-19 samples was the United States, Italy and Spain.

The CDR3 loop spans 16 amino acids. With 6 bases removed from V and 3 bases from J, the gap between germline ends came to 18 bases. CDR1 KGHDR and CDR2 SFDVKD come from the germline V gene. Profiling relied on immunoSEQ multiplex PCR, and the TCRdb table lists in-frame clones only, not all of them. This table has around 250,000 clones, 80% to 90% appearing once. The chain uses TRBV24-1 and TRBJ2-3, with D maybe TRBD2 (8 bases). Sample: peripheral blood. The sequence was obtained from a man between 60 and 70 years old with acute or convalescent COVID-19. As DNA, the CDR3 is TGTGCCACCAGTTATCGAGGGGGCGGGAGGACAGATACGCAGTATTTT. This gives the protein CATSYRGGGRTDTQYF.